The entry that follows covers one TCR beta chain sequence. Antigen unknown. The data were taken from a study of cytomegalovirus exposure and HLA in healthy donors. The PCR contained 60 Vbeta and 13 Jbeta primers. The assay was immunoSEQ multiplex PCR, and TCRdb's table has in-frame clones only and misses some. The sample carries approximately 220,000 clones, over 60% recorded once. Regarding the study as a whole: Analyzed later, most CMV-associated TCR beta chains appeared HLA-restricted.

The CDR3 is 17 amino acids. The sequencing input was PBMCs. This sequence joins TRBV21-1 and TRBJ2-4; the tabulated D call, TRBD2, remains unverified against the DNA. TRBV21-1 corresponds to a pseudogene. This clonotype originated in a man aged 18 to 29 in good health and CMV-seronegative. The CDR3 DNA reads TGTGCCAGCAGCAAAGGAGGGGGGGGCTTGGCCAAAAACATTCAGTACTTC. This encodes CASSKGGGGLAKNIQYF.